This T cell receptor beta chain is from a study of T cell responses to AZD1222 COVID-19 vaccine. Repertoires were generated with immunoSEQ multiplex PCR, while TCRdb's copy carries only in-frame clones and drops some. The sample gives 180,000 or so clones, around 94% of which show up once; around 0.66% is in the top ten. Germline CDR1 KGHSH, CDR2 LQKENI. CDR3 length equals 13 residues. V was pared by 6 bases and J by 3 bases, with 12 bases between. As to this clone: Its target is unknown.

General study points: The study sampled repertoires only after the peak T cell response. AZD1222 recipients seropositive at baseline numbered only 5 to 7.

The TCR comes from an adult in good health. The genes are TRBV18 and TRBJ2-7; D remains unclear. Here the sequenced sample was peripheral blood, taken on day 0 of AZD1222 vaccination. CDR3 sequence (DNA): TGTGCCAGCTCCAGAGCTGCCCGCTACGAGCAGTACTTC. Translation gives CASSRAARYEQYF.